This section outlines one TCR beta chain sequence together with its context. The data originate from a study of T-cell memory formation after mild COVID-19. CDR1 SEHNR and CDR2 FQNEAQ come from the germline V gene (reference sequence). V shed 4 bases and J 3 bases; nucleotides not matched to a gene: 9. This CDR3 has 16 residues. In TCRdb, the 5' RACE reads were re-called with MiXCR into one record per CDR3 protein. The table has around 450,000 distinct CDR3 sequences, around 24% seen once. The receptor was isolated from an adult woman who had mild COVID-19 (a few samples of this study predate the infection). Cell type and time point are not known. The chain is built from TRBV7-9 and TRBJ2-3; 8 bases map to TRBD2. The sequenced material came from PBMCs or a T cell subset sorted from them (not recorded which). CDR3 nucleotides: TGTGCCAGCAGCTATCCTTCGGGAGGGAGGACAGATACGCAGTATTTT. Residues: CASSYPSGGRTDTQYF. Based on the CDR3 plus reference TRBV7-9 and TRBJ2-3, the full variable domain is DTGVSQNPRHKITKRGQNVTFRCDPISEHNRLYWYRQTLGQGPEFLTYFQNEAQLEKSRLLSDRFSAERPKGSFSTLEIQRTEQGDSAMYLCASSYPSGGRTDTQYFGPGTRLTVL.